This T cell receptor beta chain was sequenced in a study of graft-versus-host responses after intestinal transplantation. Looking at the study overall: Recipients across the board were started on anti-thymocyte globulin induction, then kept on tacrolimus and steroids for around 3 years.

Overall study results and limits: GvH clonotypes were identified within recipient marrow, with a subset emerging first in ileum or blood. After transplant, early declines in HvG clones were associated with peak levels of circulating GvH clones. Within the allografts of patients who had graft-donor T cell macrochimerism, graft-versus-host to host-versus-graft clonal ratios were high.

About this clone itself: Its antigen is currently unknown.

Method: immunoSEQ multiplex PCR; TCRdb's copy keeps in-frame clones and lacks some. The sample carries around 23,000 clones, 70% to 90% recorded once. The source material was PBMCs, sampled more than 450 days after intestinal transplant. This TCR was sampled from a human patient who received an intestinal transplant, so some T cells may come from the graft donor.

The CDR3 DNA is TGTGCCAGCAGCCAATCAGACAGGCCTAATTCACCCCTCCACTTT. As protein: CASSQSDRPNSPLHF. The J gene is TRBJ1-6, the V gene TRBV16, with D perhaps TRBD1 (6 bases). The CDR3 is 15 amino acids. V was trimmed by 0 bases and J by 6 bases, leaving 9 bases between them. Germline V gives CDR1 KGHSY, CDR2 FQNENV.